This T cell receptor beta chain comes out of a study of blood T cell repertoires in COVID-19. Overall study: COVID-19 samples, acute and convalescent, were from the United States, Italy and Spain. Sources were T cells, B-cell-depleted T cells, or PBMCs; the material itself was cDNA or gDNA.

The CDR3 is 12 residues long. Germline CDR1 SGHRS, CDR2 YFSETQ. V shed 7 bases, J shed 2 bases, and the junction held 3 bases outside the gene matches. The authors' processing: How many nucleated cells were present was estimated from reference gene primer amplification. TCRdb keeps only in-frame clones here, not all; method: immunoSEQ multiplex PCR. For V, J and clone size, that table is used; D and trimming come from the DNA. The data show about 60,000 clones, with 70% to 80% seen just once and about 50% held by the top ten. Sequencing used peripheral blood. This rearrangement joins TRBV5-1 to TRBJ2-7, with 7 bases identical to TRBD2. This receptor was taken from a woman aged 80 or older with acute or convalescent COVID-19. The CDR3 is CASGAGAYEQYF. The DNA for the CDR3 is TGCGCCAGCGGGGCGGGAGCCTACGAGCAGTACTTC.